Each of the 22 T cell receptor beta chains below was sequenced from the same sample in a study of blood T cell repertoires in COVID-19. The assay was immunoSEQ multiplex PCR, and TCRdb's table has in-frame clones only and misses some. This sample has around 58,000 clones, with 85% found just once. Sequences were obtained from peripheral blood. The receptors were sampled from a human donor in a cohort sampled during active COVID-19.

V usage is TRBV28 and J usage is TRBJ1-4, with D hard to call. The CDR3 consists of 17 residues. Trimming pared 5 bases from V and 0 bases from J, leaving 16 bases between. Germline lookup yields CDR1 MDHEN and CDR2 SYDVKM. For the CDR3, the DNA is TGTGCCAGCAGTCCGTCCGGGTCGTATGCAACTAATGAAAAACTGTTTTTT. This sequence encodes CASSPSGSYATNEKLFF.

The rearrangement uses TRBV10-3 and TRBJ2-7; TRBD1 matches 9 bases. This CDR3 contains 13 residues. In germline, CDR1 is ENHRY, CDR2 SYGVKD. V lost 3 bases and J lost 9; bases outside the gene matches: 6. The CDR3 nucleotides read TGTGCCATCAGTGAAGGGACAGGGAGGGGGCAGTACTTC. Residues: CAISEGTGRGQYF.

The V and J genes are TRBV5-1 and TRBJ1-2, with D perhaps TRBD1 (6 bases). Germline V gene data show CDR1 as SGHRS and CDR2 as YFSETQ. This CDR3 is 15 amino acids long. With 0 bases removed from V and 5 bases from J, the gap between germline ends came to 14 bases. The CDR3 here is CASSLDGTRVYGYTF. Written as DNA, the CDR3 is TGCGCCAGCAGCTTGGACGGGACACGGGTTTATGGCTACACCTTC.

This clone has only one observation. J is TRBJ2-7 and V is TRBV10-3, with 7 bases fitting TRBD1. Germline CDR1 reads ENHRY; CDR2 reads SYGVKD. The V gene end was trimmed by 6 bases and the J gene end by 4 bases; junction bases not matched to a gene: 9. This CDR3 contains 14 residues. CDR3: CAISPTGAGYEQYF. CDR3 coding DNA: TGTGCCATCAGCCCTACAGGGGCAGGATACGAGCAGTACTTC.

The J gene is TRBJ1-2, the V gene TRBV7-8; 8 bases match TRBD1. This CDR3 spans 14 amino acids. Trimming removed 0 bases from V and 7 bases from J; junction bases left unmatched: 4. Germline V gives CDR1 SGHVS, CDR2 FQNEAQ. CDR3 DNA: TGTGCCAGCAGCTTAGCCGACAGGGGACTTGGCTACACCTTC. Protein sequence: CASSLADRGLGYTF.

The chain couples TRBV2 to TRBJ2-3; TRBD1 matches 10 bases. The V gene's germline CDR1 is SNHLY and CDR2 FYNNEI. The V gene end was trimmed by 6 bases and the J gene end by 2 bases; junction bases not matched to a gene: 5. The CDR3 totals 15 residues. The CDR3 sequence is CASSGQGENTDTQYF. The CDR3 DNA sequence: TGTGCCAGCAGCGGACAGGGGGAAAACACAGATACGCAGTATTTT.

The chain has TRBV24-1 and TRBJ2-3; 13 positions match TRBD2. Germline CDR1 reads KGHDR; CDR2 reads SFDVKD. With V trimmed by 4 bases and J by 5 bases, 8 bases remained unmatched. CDR3 length equals 17 residues. The CDR3 region is CATSDATSGGAVDTQYF. DNA for the CDR3: TGTGCCACCAGTGACGCTACTAGCGGGGGGGCCGTAGATACGCAGTATTTT.

The CDR3 is CASRPGAGGQETQYF. For the CDR3, the DNA is TGTGCCAGCAGGCCAGGAGCGGGGGGCCAAGAGACCCAGTACTTC. This sequence joins TRBV6-5 and TRBJ2-5, with TRBD2 identical over 9 bases. V was clipped by 6 bases and J by 1 base; unmatched bases: 6. Per the germline V gene, CDR1 is MNHEY and CDR2 is SVGAGI. This CDR3 region has 15 residues.

This clone was detected only a few times. Other DNA variants within this sample encode the same CDR3. The chain couples TRBV12-3 or TRBV12-4 to TRBJ1-6; D is unclear. Trimming pared 5 bases from V and 7 bases from J, leaving 9 bases between. The CDR3 is made up of 13 amino acids. The CDR3 loop is CASSTLQNSPLHF. Written as DNA, the CDR3 is TGTGCCAGCAGTACCTTACAGAATTCACCCCTCCACTTT.

The chain links TRBV7-2 to TRBJ2-1, with 12 bases aligning to TRBD2. CDR1 is SGHTA, CDR2 FQGNSA, per germline. After removal of 7 bases from V and 8 bases from J, the junction contained 18 bases not matched to a gene. CDR3 size: 18 residues. DNA of the CDR3: TGTGCCAGCAATCGTGGAACAAAACAGACTAGCGGGGGAGATGAGCAGTTCTTC. Translated, it gives CASNRGTKQTSGGDEQFF.

The V gene is TRBV27, the J gene TRBJ1-2, with D maybe TRBD1 (5 bases). The ends were cut back, 2 bases at V and 2 bases at J, with 9 bases in the middle. The germline CDR1 and CDR2 sequences are MNHEY and SMNVEV (reference sequence). The CDR3 consists of 14 residues. The CDR3 reads CASSLGEGNYGYTF. The CDR3 DNA reads as TGTGCCAGCAGTTTAGGGGAGGGGAACTATGGCTACACCTTC.

The rearrangement joins TRBV7-8 to TRBJ2-1, with D possibly matching TRBD1 (6 bases). CDR1 is SGHVS, CDR2 FQNEAQ, per germline. There are 16 residues in the CDR3. The ends were cut back, 4 bases at V and 6 bases at J, with 19 bases in the middle. As DNA, the CDR3 is TGTGCCAGCAGCTCCCCCTTCTCCACAGGGCCCAATGAGCAGTTCTTC. Translating gives CASSSPFSTGPNEQFF.

The CDR3 region has the DNA TGTGCCAGTAGTCCCCTCCTGGGACAGGGGACCTACGAGCAGTACTTC. The encoded protein is CASSPLLGQGTYEQYF. The chain uses TRBV19 and TRBJ2-7, with 10 positions matching TRBD1. The V and J ends lost 5 bases and 2 bases, in that order; junction bases with no gene match: 9. This CDR3 has 16 amino acids. Germline V gene sequence: CDR1 LNHDA, CDR2 SQIVND (reference sequence).

The chain is built from TRBV5-1 and TRBJ2-7; D gene uncertain. The germline V gene has CDR1 SGHRS and CDR2 YFSETQ. The ends were cut back, 5 bases at V and 0 bases at J, with 9 bases in the middle. The CDR3 runs 13 residues. The CDR3 is CASSTTGSYEQYF. In DNA, the CDR3 is TGCGCCAGCAGTACGACTGGCTCCTACGAGCAGTACTTC.

This clone was found once. The chain is built from TRBV6-6 and TRBJ1-1, with a possible D match to TRBD1 (6 bases). V gave up 6 bases and J gave up 4 bases, with 15 bases separating them. The CDR3 totals 14 residues. Germline values: CDR1 MNHNY, CDR2 SVGAGI (reference sequence). The CDR3 is CASSRQVGSTEAFF. The CDR3 DNA sequence: TGTGCCAGCAGCAGACAGGTAGGGAGCACTGAAGCTTTCTTT.

The rearrangement uses TRBV5-6 and TRBJ2-1; no definite D call. This CDR3 has 12 residues. The V and J ends lost 1 base and 4 bases respectively, with 3 bases between them. Germline V CDR1 and CDR2: SGHDT, YYEEEE. CDR3 region: CASSLRYNEQFF. For the CDR3, the DNA is TGTGCCAGCAGCTTGCGGTACAATGAGCAGTTCTTC.

This chain connects TRBV11-2 to TRBJ1-1; D might be TRBD1 (6 bases). Germline CDR1 and CDR2: SGHAT and FQNNGV. Trimming took off 3 bases at V and 4 bases at J, with 12 bases between the two ends. This CDR3 spans 14 amino acids. Written as DNA, the CDR3 is TGTGCCAGCAGCTTTCTACAGGGTGGCACTGAAGCTTTCTTT. Its protein product is CASSFLQGGTEAFF.

The chain uses TRBV5-1 and TRBJ1-3; D unresolved. Trimming removed 0 bases from V and 0 bases from J, with 10 bases in between. The CDR3 covers 16 residues. The V gene's germline CDR1 is SGHRS and CDR2 YFSETQ. The CDR3 DNA reads TGCGCCAGCAGCTTGGGTGCGGCGGCCTCTGGAAACACCATATATTTT. Protein: CASSLGAAASGNTIYF.

The chain combines TRBV7-8 with TRBJ2-2; 7 bases are shared with TRBD2. Unmatched junction bases numbered 12, after V lost 5 bases and J lost 6 bases. CDR1 and CDR2 from the germline V gene are SGHVS and FQNEAQ. CDR3 length: 16 residues. The CDR3 region is CASSRVRTSPAGELFF. DNA of the CDR3: TGTGCCAGCAGCCGAGTCAGGACTAGTCCCGCCGGGGAGCTGTTTTTT. Supplemented by reference TRBV7-8 and TRBJ2-2, the full variable domain reads GAGVSQSPRYKVAKRGQDVALRCDPISGHVSLFWYQQALGQGPEFLTYFQNEAQLDKSGLPSDRFFAERPEGSVSTLKIQRTQQEDSAVYLCASSRVRTSPAGELFFGEGSRLTVL.

The rearrangement joins TRBV7-9 to TRBJ1-2; a possible D gene is TRBD1 (5 bases). Germline lookup yields CDR1 SEHNR and CDR2 FQNEAQ (reference sequence). CDR3 length equals 12 residues. The V and J ends lost 5 bases and 8 bases respectively, with 12 bases between them. CDR3 region: CASSPRDWGYTF. The CDR3 nucleotides read TGTGCCAGCAGCCCCCGGGACTGGGGCTACACCTTC.

This sequence joins TRBV6-5 and TRBJ1-1; the D gene is possibly TRBD1 (5 bases). CDR1 is MNHEY, CDR2 SVGAGI, per germline. The V and J ends lost 5 bases and 1 base respectively, with 11 bases between them. CDR3 length: 14 residues. In DNA form, the CDR3 reads TGTGCCAGCAGTCACCGGGGGGGGAACACTGAAGCTTTCTTT. Translation: CASSHRGGNTEAFF.

The chain is built from TRBV3-1 (or the pseudogene TRBV3-2) and TRBJ1-6; TRBD1 is a possible D gene (5 bases). V lost 4 bases, J lost 0 bases, and 10 bases lay in between. Germline CDR1 reads LGHDT; CDR2 reads YNNKEL (reference sequence). This CDR3 has 16 amino acids. The CDR3 region is CASSPGGNSYNSPLHF. Here the CDR3 DNA reads TGTGCCAGCAGCCCCGGGGGTAACTCCTATAATTCACCCCTCCACTTT.